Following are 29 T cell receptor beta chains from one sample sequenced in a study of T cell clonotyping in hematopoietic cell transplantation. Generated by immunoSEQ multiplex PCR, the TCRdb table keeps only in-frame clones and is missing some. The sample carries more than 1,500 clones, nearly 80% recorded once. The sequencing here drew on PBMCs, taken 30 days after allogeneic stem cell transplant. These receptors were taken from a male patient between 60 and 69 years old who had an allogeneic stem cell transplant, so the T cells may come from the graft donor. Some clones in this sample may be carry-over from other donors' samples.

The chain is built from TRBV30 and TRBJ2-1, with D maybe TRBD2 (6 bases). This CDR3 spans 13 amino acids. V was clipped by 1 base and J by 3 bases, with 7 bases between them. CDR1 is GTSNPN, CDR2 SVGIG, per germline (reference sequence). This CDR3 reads CAWSGGDYNEQFF. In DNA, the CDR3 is TGTGCCTGGAGTGGCGGGGACTACAATGAGCAGTTCTTC. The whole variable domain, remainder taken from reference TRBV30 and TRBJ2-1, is SQTIHQWPATLVQPVGSPLSLECTVEGTSNPNLYWYRQAAGRGLQLLFYSVGIGQISSEVPQNLSASRPQDRQFILSSKKLLLSDSGFYLCAWSGGDYNEQFFGPGTRLTVL.

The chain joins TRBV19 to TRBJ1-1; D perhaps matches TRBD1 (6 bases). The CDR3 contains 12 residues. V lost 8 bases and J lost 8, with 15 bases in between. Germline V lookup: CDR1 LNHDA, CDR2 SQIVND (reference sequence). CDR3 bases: TGTGCCAGTGTTACAGGGAGTAAGGAAGCTTTCTTT. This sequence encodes CASVTGSKEAFF.

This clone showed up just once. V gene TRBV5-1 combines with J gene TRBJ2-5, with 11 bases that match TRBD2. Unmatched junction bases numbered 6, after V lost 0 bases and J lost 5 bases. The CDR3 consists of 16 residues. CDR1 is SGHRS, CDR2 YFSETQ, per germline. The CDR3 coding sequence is TGCGCCAGCAGCTTGGGGCTAGCGGGGGGATCTGAGACCCAGTACTTC. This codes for CASSLGLAGGSETQYF.

The CDR3 DNA follows: TGTGCCACCAGCCAAACGACAGGCCCTCGGGGCGAGCAGTACTTC. Its protein is CATSQTTGPRGEQYF. The chain carries TRBV15 and TRBJ2-7, with D perhaps TRBD1 (6 bases). V lost 5 bases and J 6 bases, leaving 20 bases between the germline ends. The CDR3 covers 15 residues. The V gene's germline CDR1 is LNHNV and CDR2 YYDKDF (reference sequence).

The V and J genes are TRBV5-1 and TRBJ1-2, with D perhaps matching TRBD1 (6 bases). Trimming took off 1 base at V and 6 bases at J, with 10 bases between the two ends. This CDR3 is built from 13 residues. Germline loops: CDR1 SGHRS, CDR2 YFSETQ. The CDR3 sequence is CASSLQRGNGYTF. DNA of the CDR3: TGCGCCAGCAGCTTGCAAAGGGGGAATGGCTACACCTTC.

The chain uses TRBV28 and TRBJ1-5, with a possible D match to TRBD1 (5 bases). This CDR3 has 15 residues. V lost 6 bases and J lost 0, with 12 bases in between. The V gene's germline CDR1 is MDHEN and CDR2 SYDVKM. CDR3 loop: CASSVIQGSNQPQHF. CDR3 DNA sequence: TGTGCCAGCAGCGTTATCCAGGGTAGCAATCAGCCCCAGCATTTT.

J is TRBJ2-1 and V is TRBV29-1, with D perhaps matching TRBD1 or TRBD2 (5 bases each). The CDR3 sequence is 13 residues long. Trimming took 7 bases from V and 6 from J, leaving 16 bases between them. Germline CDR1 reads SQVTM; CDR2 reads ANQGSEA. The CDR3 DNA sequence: TGCAGCGCTTTACCGGGGCAGTCCAATGAGCAGTTCTTC. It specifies CSALPGQSNEQFF.

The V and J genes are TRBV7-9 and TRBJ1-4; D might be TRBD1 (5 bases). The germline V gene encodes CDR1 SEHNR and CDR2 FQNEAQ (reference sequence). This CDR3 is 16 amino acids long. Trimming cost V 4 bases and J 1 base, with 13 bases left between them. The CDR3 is CASSSQGGGTNEKLFF. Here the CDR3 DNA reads TGTGCCAGCAGCTCCCAAGGCGGGGGAACTAATGAAAAACTGTTTTTT.

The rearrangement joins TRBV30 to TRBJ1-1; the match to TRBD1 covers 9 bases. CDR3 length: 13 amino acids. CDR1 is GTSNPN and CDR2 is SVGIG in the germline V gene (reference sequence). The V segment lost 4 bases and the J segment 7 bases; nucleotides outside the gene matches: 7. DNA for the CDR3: TGTGCCTGGAACACAGGGGGCTTGGGTGAAGCTTTCTTT. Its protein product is CAWNTGGLGEAFF.

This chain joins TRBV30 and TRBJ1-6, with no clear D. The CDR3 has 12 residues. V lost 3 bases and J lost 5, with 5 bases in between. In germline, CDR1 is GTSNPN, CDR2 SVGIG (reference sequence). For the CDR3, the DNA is TGTGCCTGGAGCCGAAATAATTCACCCCTCCACTTT. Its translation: CAWSRNNSPLHF.

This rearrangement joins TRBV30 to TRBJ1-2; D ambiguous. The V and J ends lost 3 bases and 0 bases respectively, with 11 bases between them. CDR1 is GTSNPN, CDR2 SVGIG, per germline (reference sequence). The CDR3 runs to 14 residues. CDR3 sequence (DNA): TGTGCCTGGAGCCCCCTGGGAGCTAACTATGGCTACACCTTC. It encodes CAWSPLGANYGYTF.

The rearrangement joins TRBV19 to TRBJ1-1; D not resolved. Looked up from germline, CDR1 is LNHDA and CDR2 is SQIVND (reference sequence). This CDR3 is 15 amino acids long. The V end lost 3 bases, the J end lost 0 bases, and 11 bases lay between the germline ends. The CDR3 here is CASSIRPRVNTEAFF. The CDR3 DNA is TGTGCCAGTAGTATCCGTCCACGAGTGAACACTGAAGCTTTCTTT.

The chain's CDR3 is CASSKESGGLPLGYEQYF. CDR3 nucleotide sequence: TGTGCCAGCAGCAAAGAGTCAGGGGGCCTCCCTCTTGGGTACGAGCAGTACTTC. The J gene is TRBJ2-7, the V gene TRBV21-1; the table gives TRBD1 as D, unverified against the DNA. TRBV21-1 constitutes a pseudogene. This CDR3 has 18 residues.

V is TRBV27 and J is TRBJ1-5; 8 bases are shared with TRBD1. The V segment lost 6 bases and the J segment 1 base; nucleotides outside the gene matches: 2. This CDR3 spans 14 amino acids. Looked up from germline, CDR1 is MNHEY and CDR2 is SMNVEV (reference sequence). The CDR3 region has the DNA TGTGCCAGCAGCGGACAGGGAAGCAATCAGCCCCAGCATTTT. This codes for CASSGQGSNQPQHF.

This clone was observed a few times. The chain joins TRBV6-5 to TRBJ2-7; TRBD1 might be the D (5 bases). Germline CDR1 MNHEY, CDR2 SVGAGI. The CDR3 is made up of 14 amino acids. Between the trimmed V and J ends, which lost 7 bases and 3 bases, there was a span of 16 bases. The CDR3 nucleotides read TGTGCCAGCACAAAACCCGACAGTTTCTACGAGCAGTACTTC. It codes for CASTKPDSFYEQYF.

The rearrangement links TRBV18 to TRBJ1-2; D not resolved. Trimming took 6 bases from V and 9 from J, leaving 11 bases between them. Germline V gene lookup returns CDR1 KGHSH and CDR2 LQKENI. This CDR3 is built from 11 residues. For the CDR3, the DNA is TGTGCCAGCTCGTACCCCCGGAGCTACACCTTC. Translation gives CASSYPRSYTF.

The CDR3 reads CASSPGQLHHEQYF. CDR3 in DNA: TGTGCCAGTTCACCGGGACAACTCCACCACGAGCAGTACTTC. The rearrangement joins TRBV6-9 to TRBJ2-7, with D maybe TRBD1 (6 bases). The V gene's germline CDR1 is MNHGY and CDR2 SVAAGI. The CDR3 extends over 14 amino acids. V was shortened by 9 bases and J by 5 bases, with 20 bases between the two germline ends.

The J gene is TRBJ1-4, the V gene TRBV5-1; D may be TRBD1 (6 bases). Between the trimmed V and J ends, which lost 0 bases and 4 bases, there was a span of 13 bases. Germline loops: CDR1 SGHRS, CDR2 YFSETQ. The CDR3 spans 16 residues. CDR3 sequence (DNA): TGCGCCAGCAGCTTGGAGGGGGGGCACCATAATGAAAAACTGTTTTTT. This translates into CASSLEGGHHNEKLFF.

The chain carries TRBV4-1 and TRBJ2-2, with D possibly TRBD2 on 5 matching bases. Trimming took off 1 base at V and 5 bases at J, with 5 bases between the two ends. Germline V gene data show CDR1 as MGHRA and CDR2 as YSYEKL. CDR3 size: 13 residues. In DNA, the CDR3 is TGCGCCAGCAGCCAAGGAGGGACCGGGGAGCTGTTTTTT. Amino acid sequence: CASSQGGTGELFF.

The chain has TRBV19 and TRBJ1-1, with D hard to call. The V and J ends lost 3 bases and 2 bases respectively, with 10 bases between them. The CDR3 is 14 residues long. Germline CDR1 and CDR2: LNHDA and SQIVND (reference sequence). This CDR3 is CASSIDGPNTEAFF. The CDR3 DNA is TGTGCCAGTAGTATTGATGGGCCTAACACTGAAGCTTTCTTT.

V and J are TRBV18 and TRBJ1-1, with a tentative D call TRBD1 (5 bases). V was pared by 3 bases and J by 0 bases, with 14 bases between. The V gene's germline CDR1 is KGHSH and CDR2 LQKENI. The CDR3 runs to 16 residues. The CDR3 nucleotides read TGTGCCAGCTCACCGACTGCGGACATAATGAACACTGAAGCTTTCTTT. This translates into CASSPTADIMNTEAFF.

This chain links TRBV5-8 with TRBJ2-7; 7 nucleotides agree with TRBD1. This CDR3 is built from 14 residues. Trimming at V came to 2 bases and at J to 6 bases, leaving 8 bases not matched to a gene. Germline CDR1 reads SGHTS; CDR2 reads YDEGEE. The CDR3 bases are TGTGCCAGCAGCTTAAGAGACAGGACAGGCGAGCAGTACTTC. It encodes CASSLRDRTGEQYF.

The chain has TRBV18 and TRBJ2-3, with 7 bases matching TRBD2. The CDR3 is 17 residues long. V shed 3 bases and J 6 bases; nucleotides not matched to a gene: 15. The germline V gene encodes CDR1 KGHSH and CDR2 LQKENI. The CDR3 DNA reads TGTGCCAGCTCACCTAGCTGGGGAGGGAGGAAGATCGATACGCAGTATTTT. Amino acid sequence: CASSPSWGGRKIDTQYF.

The CDR3 nucleotides are TGTGCCAGCAGACAGGGGGTGTGGGATACGCAGTATTTT. It is translated as CASRQGVWDTQYF. The chain couples TRBV2 to TRBJ2-3, with TRBD1 matching over 8 bases. The CDR3 is 13 residues long. Germline V lookup: CDR1 SNHLY, CDR2 FYNNEI. V lost 6 bases, J lost 6 bases, and 5 bases stayed unmatched. The variable domain in full, with the rest retrieved from reference TRBV2 and TRBJ2-3, is EPEVTQTPSHQVTQMGQEVILRCVPISNHLYFYWYRQILGQKVEFLVSFYNNEISEKSEIFDDQFSVERPDGSNFTLKIRSTKLEDSAMYFCASRQGVWDTQYFGPGTRLTVL.

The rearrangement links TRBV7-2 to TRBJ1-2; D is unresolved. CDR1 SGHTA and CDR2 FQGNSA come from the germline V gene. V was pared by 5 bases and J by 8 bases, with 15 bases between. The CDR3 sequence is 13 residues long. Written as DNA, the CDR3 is TGTGCCAGCAGCCCTAACGAGGAGCGGGGCTACACCTTC. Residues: CASSPNEERGYTF.

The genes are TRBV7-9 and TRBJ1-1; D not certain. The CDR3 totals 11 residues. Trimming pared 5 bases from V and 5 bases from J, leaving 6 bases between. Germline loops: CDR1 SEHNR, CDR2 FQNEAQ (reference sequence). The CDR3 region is CASSLSTEAFF. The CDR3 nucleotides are TGTGCCAGCAGCCTAAGTACTGAAGCTTTCTTT.

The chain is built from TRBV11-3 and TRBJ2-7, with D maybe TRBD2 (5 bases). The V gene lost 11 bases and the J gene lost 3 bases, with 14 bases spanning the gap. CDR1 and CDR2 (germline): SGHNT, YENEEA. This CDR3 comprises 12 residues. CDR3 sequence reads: CAVSAGLYEQYF. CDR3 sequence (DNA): TGTGCCGTATCGGCGGGCCTCTACGAGCAGTACTTC.

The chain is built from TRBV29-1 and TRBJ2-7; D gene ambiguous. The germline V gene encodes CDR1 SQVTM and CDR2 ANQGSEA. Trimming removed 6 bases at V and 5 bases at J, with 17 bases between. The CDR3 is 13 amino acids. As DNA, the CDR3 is TGCAGCGTATCGACCCATCCTGAGGACGAGCAGTACTTC. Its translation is CSVSTHPEDEQYF.

This chain's CDR3 is CASSSFYEQYF. CDR3 coding DNA: TGTGCCAGCAGTTCCTTCTACGAGCAGTACTTC. The chain joins TRBV28 to TRBJ2-7, with D uncertain. This CDR3 comprises 11 residues. The V gene lost 4 bases and the J gene lost 3 bases, with 4 bases spanning the gap. The germline V gene has CDR1 MDHEN and CDR2 SYDVKM.